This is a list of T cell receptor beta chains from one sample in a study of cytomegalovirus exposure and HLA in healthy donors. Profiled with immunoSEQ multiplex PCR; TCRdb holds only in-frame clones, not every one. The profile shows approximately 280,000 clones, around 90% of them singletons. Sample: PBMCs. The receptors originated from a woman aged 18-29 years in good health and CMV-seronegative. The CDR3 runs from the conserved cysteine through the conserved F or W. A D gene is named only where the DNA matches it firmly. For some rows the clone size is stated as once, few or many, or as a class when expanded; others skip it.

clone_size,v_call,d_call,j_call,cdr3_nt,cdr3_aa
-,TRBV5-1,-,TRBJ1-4,TGCGCCAGCAGCTTTAAGAGACAGACCCCCAATGAAAAACTGTTTTTT,CASSFKRQTPNEKLFF
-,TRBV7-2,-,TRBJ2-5,TGTGCCAGCAGCTTAGGCCCTGGCAGGGGCCAAGAGACCCAGTACTTC,CASSLGPGRGQETQYF
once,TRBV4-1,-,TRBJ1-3,TGCGCCAGCAGCCAAGGACGGGGCGGGACCCTCGCCCCTGGAAACACCATATATTTT,CASSQGRGGTLAPGNTIYF
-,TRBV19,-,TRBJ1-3,TGTGCCAGTAGCTTCCCTGGAAACACCATATATTTT,CASSFPGNTIYF
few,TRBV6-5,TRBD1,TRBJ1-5,TGTGCCAGCAGTTACGTAGGGGGCGTCAATCAGCCCCAGCATTTT,CASSYVGGVNQPQHF
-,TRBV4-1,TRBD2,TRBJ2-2,TGCGCCAGCAGCCGGCAGCGGGGGGTAACCGGGGAGCTGTTTTTT,CASSRQRGVTGELFF
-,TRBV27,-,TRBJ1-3,TGTGCCAGCAGTTTGACAGGAGACTCTGGAAACACCATATATTTT,CASSLTGDSGNTIYF
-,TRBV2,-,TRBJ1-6,TGTGCCAGCAGTACTGGGGCCGCGGGGGAGAGTTCACCCCTCCACTTT,CASSTGAAGESSPLHF
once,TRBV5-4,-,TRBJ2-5,TGTGCCAGCAGTGTGGACAGCCCCCAAGAGACCCAGTACTTC,CASSVDSPQETQYF
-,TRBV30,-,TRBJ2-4,TGTGCCTGGAGTGTACCGGGCGGGGAATTAGCCAAAAACATTCAGTACTTC,CAWSVPGGELAKNIQYF
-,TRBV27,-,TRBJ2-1,TGTGCCAGCAGTCCATACCAGGGGAGCTCCTACAATGAGCAGTTCTTC,CASSPYQGSSYNEQFF
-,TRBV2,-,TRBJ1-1,TGTGCCAGCAATGTCCAGACTAACACTGAAGCTTTCTTT,CASNVQTNTEAFF
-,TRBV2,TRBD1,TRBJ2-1,TGTGCCAGCAGAGACCCTACGACAGGGTTGAATGAGCAGTTCTTC,CASRDPTTGLNEQFF
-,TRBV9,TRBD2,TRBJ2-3,TGTGCCAGCAGCGTAGAGCTTCTAGCGGGGAGTACGCAGTATTTT,CASSVELLAGSTQYF
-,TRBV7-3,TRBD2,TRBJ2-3,TGTGCCAGCAGCTTAAAAGGGGCTCGACTAGCGGGAACCACAGATACGCAGTATTTT,CASSLKGARLAGTTDTQYF
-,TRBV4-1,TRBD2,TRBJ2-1,TGCGCCAGCAGCCCCCACGCTAGCGGGGGCCCCCTAGAAAATGAGCAGTTCTTC,CASSPHASGGPLENEQFF
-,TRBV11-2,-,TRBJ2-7,TGTGCCAGCAGCTTGGTTTCCGGGGGTTCGGGCGAGCAGTACTTC,CASSLVSGGSGEQYF
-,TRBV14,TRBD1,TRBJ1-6,TGTGCCAGCAGCCAAGTTACAGGGGGCAATTCACCCCTCCACTTT,CASSQVTGGNSPLHF
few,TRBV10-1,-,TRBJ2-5,TGCGCCAGCAGTGATGGGGCAGGTCAAGAGACCCAGTACTTC,CASSDGAGQETQYF
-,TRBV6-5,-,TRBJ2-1,TGTGCCAGCAGTTACCGCGACAGCAATGAGCAGTTCTTC,CASSYRDSNEQFF
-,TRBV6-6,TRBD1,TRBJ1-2,TGTGCCAGCAGCACAATCCGGGACAGGGTTAACTATGGCTACACCTTC,CASSTIRDRVNYGYTF
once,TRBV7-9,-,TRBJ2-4,TGTGCCAGCAGCTTGGAGAACCCCCAGTACTTC,CASSLENPQYF
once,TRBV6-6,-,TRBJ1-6,TGTGCCAGCCTACCGAGCGAACTTAATAATTCACCCCTCCACTTT,CASLPSELNNSPLHF
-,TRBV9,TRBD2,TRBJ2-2,TGTGCCAGCAGTCTAGCGGGGAACACCGGGGAGCTGTTTTTT,CASSLAGNTGELFF
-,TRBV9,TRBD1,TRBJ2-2,TGTGCCAGCGGGACAGAGAACACCGGGGAGCTGTTTTTT,CASGTENTGELFF
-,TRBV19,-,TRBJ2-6,TGTGCCAGTAGTATAGGTTCAGTGTTCTCTGGGGCCAACGTCCTGACTTTC,CASSIGSVFSGANVLTF
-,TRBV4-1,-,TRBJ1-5,TGCGCCAGCAGCCAAGATGGAGGGATTAGCAATCAGCCCCAGCATTTT,CASSQDGGISNQPQHF
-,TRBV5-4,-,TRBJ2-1,TGTGCCAGCAGCCGGACGACAGTAGGGAAAAATGAGCAGTTCTTC,CASSRTTVGKNEQFF